This T cell receptor (beta chain) came from a study of cytomegalovirus exposure and HLA in healthy donors. In this sample, this clone turned up a few times. V gave up 0 bases and J gave up 4 bases, with 10 bases separating them. The CDR3 extends over 15 amino acids. CDR1 SGHTA and CDR2 FQGNSA come from the germline V gene. PCR used 60 Vbeta primers and 13 Jbeta primers. Measured with immunoSEQ multiplex PCR; TCRdb has only the in-frame clones, and not every one. The top ten hold 4.9% of the sample, which has tens of thousands of clones, 72% seen once. The chain is built from TRBV7-2 and TRBJ2-1; possibly TRBD2 for D (6 bases). Material for sequencing was PBMCs. The sequence was obtained from a man aged 55 to 70 in good health and CMV-seropositive. CDR3 amino acids: CASSLAGTPYNEQFF. In DNA form, the CDR3 reads TGTGCCAGCAGCTTAGCCGGGACTCCTTACAATGAGCAGTTCTTC.